These 10 T cell receptor beta chains were all obtained from the same sample, sequenced in a study of graft-versus-host responses after intestinal transplantation. Each mixed lymphocyte reaction held roughly 200,000 CFSE-labeled responders and roughly 200,000 irradiated violet-dye-labeled stimulators. Profiling relied on immunoSEQ multiplex PCR, and the TCRdb table lists in-frame clones only, not all of them. The sample consists of roughly 13,000 clones, around two fifths of them appearing once. The sample consisted of alloreactive CD8+ T cells from a mixed lymphocyte reaction culture, taken before intestinal transplant. Subset described: CFSE-low proliferating T cells sorted from roughly 6-day pre-transplant mixed lymphocyte reaction (GvH or HvG direction). The source of these receptors is a human patient who received an intestinal transplant.

This clone was picked up one time. J is TRBJ2-5 and V is TRBV4-2; D might be TRBD2 (5 bases). The J call is doubtful: the DNA matches TRBJ2-7 better. The CDR3 has 14 amino acids. The germline V gene encodes CDR1 LGHNA and CDR2 YNFKEQ. This chain's CDR3 is CASSPHIGGYEQYF. Written as DNA, the CDR3 is TGTGCCAGCAGCCCACATATAGGCGGGTACGAGCAGTACTTC.

The V and J genes are TRBV4-1 and TRBJ2-2, with 8 bases identical to TRBD1. CDR3 size: 15 residues. Germline V gene sequence: CDR1 MGHRA, CDR2 YSYEKL. Losses at the gene ends were 4 bases for V and 5 bases for J; bases not matched to a gene: 6. The CDR3 DNA follows: TGCGCCAGCAGCCGCGTCCAGGGGGCGACCGGGGAGCTGTTTTTT. Translating gives CASSRVQGATGELFF.

This clone was counted only a few times. The chain couples TRBV4-3 to TRBJ2-7; 8 bases align to TRBD1. Germline CDR1 reads LGHNA; CDR2 reads YSLEER. Germline trimming cut 4 bases from V and 3 bases from J; bases unmatched to any gene: 5. CDR3 length equals 14 residues. The CDR3 region is CASSPGQGVYEQYF. CDR3 bases: TGCGCCAGCAGCCCAGGACAGGGCGTCTACGAGCAGTACTTC.

The chain couples TRBV6-5 to TRBJ2-1, with a possible D match to TRBD2 (6 bases). The CDR3 is 14 amino acids. Deletions cut 4 bases from V and 8 bases from J, with 15 bases between. Per germline, CDR1 MNHEY and CDR2 SVGAGI. The CDR3 coding sequence is TGTGCCAGCAGTTGCTCGCGGGGCTGGGATGAGCAGTTCTTC. It is translated as CASSCSRGWDEQFF.

The V gene is TRBV6-5, the J gene TRBJ1-1; D may be TRBD1 (6 bases). The V gene's germline CDR1 is MNHEY and CDR2 SVGAGI. V was cut by 3 bases and J by 4 bases, with 12 bases left in between. CDR3 length: 14 residues. CDR3: CASSYNQGFTEAFF. The CDR3 DNA reads TGTGCCAGCAGTTATAATCAGGGGTTCACTGAAGCTTTCTTT.

This clone was found a few times. The chain joins TRBV19 to TRBJ2-7, with 10 bases matching TRBD2. Trimming took 5 bases from V and 2 from J; bases not matched to a gene: 6. This CDR3 region has 15 residues. Germline lookup yields CDR1 LNHDA and CDR2 SQIVND (reference sequence). This CDR3 is CASSPSGGGTYEQYF. The CDR3, as DNA: TGTGCCAGTAGTCCCAGCGGGGGGGGCACCTACGAGCAGTACTTC.

The rearrangement uses TRBV19 and TRBJ2-7; a weak D match, TRBD2 (6 bases). The germline V and J ends were trimmed by 6 bases and 3 bases, with 15 bases remaining between them. This CDR3 is built from 14 residues. Germline CDR1 LNHDA, CDR2 SQIVND (reference sequence). The CDR3 nucleotides are TGTGCCAGTAGCGGGGGTTTGTGGAGCTACGAGCAGTACTTC. This encodes CASSGGLWSYEQYF. Looking up the rest from reference TRBV19 and TRBJ2-7 gives the full variable domain: DGGITQSPKYLFRKEGQNVTLSCEQNLNHDAMYWYRQDPGQGLRLIYYSQIVNDFQKGDIAEGYSVSREKKESFPLTVTSAQKNPTAFYLCASSGGLWSYEQYFGPGTRLTVT.

The V and J genes are TRBV4-2 and TRBJ2-7; 7 bases map to TRBD2. J lost 2 bases, V lost 3 bases, and 7 bases had no gene match. This CDR3 has 15 amino acids. Germline V gives CDR1 LGHNA, CDR2 YNFKEQ. The CDR3 is CASSHRFGTTYEQYF. The CDR3 nucleotides are TGTGCCAGCAGCCACAGATTCGGGACTACCTACGAGCAGTACTTC.

This clone was picked up a small number of times. The chain couples TRBV9 to TRBJ2-4; TRBD2 matches 8 bases. In germline, CDR1 is SGDLS, CDR2 YYNGEE. The J segment lost 9 bases and the V segment lost 0 bases, leaving 14 bases of the junction unmatched. This CDR3 contains 17 residues. CDR3 loop: CASSVDGGGLIGSIQYF. As DNA, the CDR3 is TGTGCCAGCAGCGTAGACGGCGGGGGGCTAATTGGTAGCATTCAGTACTTC.

The chain has TRBV15 and TRBJ2-5; the D gene is possibly TRBD2 (6 bases). Trimming removed 3 bases at V and 1 base at J, with 9 bases between. The CDR3 loop spans 14 amino acids. Germline-derived CDR1 and CDR2 are LNHNV and YYDKDF (reference sequence). In DNA, the CDR3 is TGTGCCACCAGCAGCCGGGACTCCCAAGAGACCCAGTACTTC. Residues: CATSSRDSQETQYF.